The 10 T cell receptor beta chains presented below share a single source sample, sequenced in a study of T cell repertoires in cytomegalovirus infection. In TCRdb, the reads were re-called with MiXCR into one record per CDR3 protein. Of 150,000 to 200,000 distinct CDR3 sequences detected, roughly a fifth appear once; the ten largest clones hold less than 3%. Sequenced sample: PBMCs. These TCRs come from a human donor in good health (CMV status not recorded). Some clones in this sample may be carry-over from other donors' samples.

This clonotype appeared many times. The chain carries TRBV6-4 and TRBJ2-1, with 15 bases lining up with TRBD2. Trimming took 2 bases from V and 7 from J; bases not matched to a gene: 0. CDR1 and CDR2 from the germline V gene are MRHNA and SNTAGT. The CDR3 is 15 amino acids. The CDR3 region has the DNA TGTGCCAGCAGTGACGGGACTAGCGGGGGGAATGAGCAGTTCTTC. It is translated as CASSDGTSGGNEQFF.

The chain has TRBV4-2 and TRBJ2-1; 11 nucleotides line up with TRBD2. Germline V lookup: CDR1 LGHNA, CDR2 YNFKEQ. The CDR3 has 15 residues. Trimming at V came to 0 bases and at J to 6 bases, leaving 1 base not matched to a gene. Written as DNA, the CDR3 is TGTGCCAGCAGCCAAGATCTAGCGGGGGGCAATGAGCAGTTCTTC. This codes for CASSQDLAGGNEQFF.

Only one count was recorded for this clonotype. At one of its ends the junction is not consistent with the germline gene, which may arise from a read error. The V gene is TRBV6-6, the J gene TRBJ1-5; D is unclear. The CDR3 sequence is 16 residues long. CDR1 and CDR2 from the germline V gene are MNHNY and SVGAGI (reference sequence). The CDR3, as DNA: TGTGCCTGCAGTTCCATTGGAACGGCCGGCGGTCAGCCCCAGCATTTT. Translating it yields CACSSIGTAGGQPQHF.

This clonotype came up many times. The rearrangement links TRBV7-9 to TRBJ2-5; 12 bases are a match to TRBD2. V shed 5 bases and J 5 bases; nucleotides not matched to a gene: 15. This CDR3 comprises 18 residues. The germline CDR1 and CDR2 sequences are SEHNR and FQNEAQ (reference sequence). The CDR3 DNA reads TGTGCCAGCAGCACCCCCTCTAGCGGGGGGGCGGGTACCGAGACCCAGTACTTC. Protein product: CASSTPSSGGAGTETQYF.

The rearrangement uses TRBV7-6 and TRBJ1-4; TRBD1 aligns across 9 bases. This CDR3 contains 15 residues. Per the germline V gene, CDR1 is SGHVS and CDR2 is FNYEAQ. With V trimmed by 4 bases and J by 7 bases, 7 bases remained unmatched. Here the CDR3 DNA reads TGTGCCAGCAGCTCAACCGGGACAGGGACTGAAAAACTGTTTTTT. Amino acid sequence: CASSSTGTGTEKLFF.

This clonotype was recorded many times. The V and J genes are TRBV27 and TRBJ2-7; 10 nucleotides align to TRBD1. The CDR3 length is 15 residues. Per germline, CDR1 MNHEY and CDR2 SMNVEV (reference sequence). V was clipped by 6 bases and J by 2 bases; unmatched bases: 7. CDR3 DNA: TGTGCCAGCAGAGCCCGCGGGACAGGGGCCTACGAGCAGTACTTC. Its protein is CASRARGTGAYEQYF.

This clonotype was detected ten times or more. V is TRBV7-2 and J is TRBJ2-6; D gene unclear. The CDR3 loop spans 17 amino acids. Germline V gene data show CDR1 as SGHTA and CDR2 as FQGNSA. V was trimmed by 5 bases and J by 0 bases, leaving 14 bases between them. The CDR3 bases are TGTGCCAGCAGCCTTCAGTCGTCCCTCTCTGGGGCCAACGTCCTGACTTTC. Translated, it gives CASSLQSSLSGANVLTF. Looking up the rest from reference TRBV7-2 and TRBJ2-6 gives the full variable domain: GAGVSQSPSNKVTEKGKDVELRCDPISGHTALYWYRQSLGQGLEFLIYFQGNSAPDKSGLPSDRFSAERTGGSVSTLTIQRTQQEDSAVYLCASSLQSSLSGANVLTFGAGSRLTVL.

This clonotype has a count of ten or more. The chain has TRBV7-8 and TRBJ1-5; maybe TRBD1 (5 bases). CDR3 size: 16 residues. Germline V CDR1 and CDR2: SGHVS, FQNEAQ. Trimming removed 3 bases at V and 7 bases at J, with 19 bases between. The CDR3 protein is CASSLSSRVLEQPQHF. The CDR3 coding sequence is TGTGCCAGCAGCTTGTCGAGCAGGGTACTTGAACAGCCCCAGCATTTT.

V usage is TRBV29-1 and J usage is TRBJ2-2; D call uncertain. The CDR3 runs 11 residues. V lost 4 bases and J lost 6, with 6 bases in between. The germline V gene has CDR1 SQVTM and CDR2 ANQGSEA. DNA for the CDR3: TGCAGCGTTGGAGGAGCCGGGGAGCTGTTTTTT. It is translated as CSVGGAGELFF.

The chain carries TRBV5-6 and TRBJ1-1, with TRBD1 matching over 7 bases. Germline V gene sequence: CDR1 SGHDT, CDR2 YYEEEE. CDR3 length equals 15 residues. Trimming at V came to 6 bases and at J to 5 bases, leaving 13 bases not matched to a gene. The CDR3 loop is CASNPTGSWLTEAFF. In DNA form, the CDR3 reads TGTGCCAGCAACCCGACAGGGAGTTGGCTGACTGAAGCTTTCTTT.